This TCR beta chain was sequenced for a study of T cells after yellow fever vaccination. The overall study: In the case of low-cell-number fractions, SMART-Seq v4 Ultra Low Input was used for preparation. Study findings and constraints: Detected again after the booster were most primary-vaccination clones, at almost 97% CD4 and about 90% CD8. It was the secondary response that reached its peak faster, day 5 versus 15, but it was weaker.

As TCR cDNA was made by 5'RACE template switching, a universal primer site and UMIs were added. Each CDR3 protein is one row after TCRdb ran MiXCR on the 5' RACE reads. This table has approximately 70,000 distinct CDR3 sequences, 7.3% appearing once. This clonotype showed up many times. The antigen is undetermined. V was pared by 2 bases and J by 1 base, with 12 bases between. CDR3 size: 16 residues. Germline-derived CDR1 and CDR2 are MNHEY and SVGEGT. The TCR originated in a man aged 18-30 years who received the YFV17D yellow fever vaccine. The sample here was CD8+ T cells sorted from PBMCs, taken 10 to 11 days after the first yellow fever vaccination. The rearrangement joins TRBV6-2 or TRBV6-3 to TRBJ2-1; D gene uncertain. CDR3 bases: TGTGCCAGCAGTTACCGGATGGATAAGTCCTACAATGAGCAGTTCTTC. Its translation: CASSYRMDKSYNEQFF.